This paragraph reports one T cell receptor (beta chain). The germline gene is not matched at one end of the junction; a read error may be the cause. Using its own MiXCR run on the 5' RACE reads, TCRdb lists one record per CDR3 protein. Of 200,000 to 250,000 distinct CDR3 sequences listed, around a quarter are singletons. This specimen comes from a study of CD8 T cells in ankylosing spondylitis. Sequenced sample: blood, either unsorted or a sorted T cell fraction (not recorded which). This sequence was found in a male donor with ankylosing spondylitis or in good health (not recorded which).

The CDR3 is CVSSPGTGGTDTQYF. The CDR3 DNA is TGCGTCAGCAGCCCCGGGACAGGGGGGACAGATACGCAGTATTTT. The rearrangement joins TRBV5-1 to TRBJ2-3, with TRBD1 identical over 11 bases. Per the germline V gene, CDR1 is SGHRS and CDR2 is YFSETQ. The CDR3 covers 15 residues.